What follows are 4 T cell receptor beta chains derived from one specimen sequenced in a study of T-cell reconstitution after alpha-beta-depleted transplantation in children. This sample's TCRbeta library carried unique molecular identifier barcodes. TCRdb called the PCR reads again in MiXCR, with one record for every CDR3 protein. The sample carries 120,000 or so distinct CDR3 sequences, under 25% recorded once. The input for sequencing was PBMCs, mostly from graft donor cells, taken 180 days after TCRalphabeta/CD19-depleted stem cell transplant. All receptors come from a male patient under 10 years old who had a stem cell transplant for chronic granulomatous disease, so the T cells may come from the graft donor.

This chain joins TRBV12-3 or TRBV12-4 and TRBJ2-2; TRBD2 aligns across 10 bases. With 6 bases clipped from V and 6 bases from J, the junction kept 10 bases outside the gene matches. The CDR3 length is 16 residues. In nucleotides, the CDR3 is TGTGCCAGCAGGAACCGGCTAGCGGGAGCTCCCGGGGAGCTGTTTTTT. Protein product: CASRNRLAGAPGELFF.

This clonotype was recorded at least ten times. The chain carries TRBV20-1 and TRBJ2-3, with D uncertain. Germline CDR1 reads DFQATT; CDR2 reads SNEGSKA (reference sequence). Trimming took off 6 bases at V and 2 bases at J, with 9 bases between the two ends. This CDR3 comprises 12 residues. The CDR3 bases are TGCAGTGCCACGACTCACACAGATACGCAGTATTTT. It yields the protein CSATTHTDTQYF.

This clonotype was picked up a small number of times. The CDR3 nucleotides are TGTGCCAGCAGGCACGGACTAGCGGGGACCTACGAGCAGTACTTC. Its protein is CASRHGLAGTYEQYF. V usage is TRBV5-5 and J usage is TRBJ2-7; 12 nucleotides line up with TRBD2. Germline V gives CDR1 SGHKS, CDR2 YYEKEE (reference sequence). V gave up 5 bases and J gave up 2 bases; unmatched junction bases: 5. CDR3 length: 15 residues.

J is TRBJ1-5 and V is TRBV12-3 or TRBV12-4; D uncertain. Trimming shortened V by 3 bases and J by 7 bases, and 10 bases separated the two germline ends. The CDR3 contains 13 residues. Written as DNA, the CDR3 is TGTGCCAGCAGTTTTGACGGTGGGCAGCCCCAGCATTTT. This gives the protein CASSFDGGQPQHF.